The rows below give T cell receptor beta chains drawn from one sample of a study of persistence of HIV-infected CD4 T cells. The assay was immunoSEQ multiplex PCR, and TCRdb's table has in-frame clones only and misses some. The data hold about 51,000 clones, with 85% to 90% observed a single time. No antigen is known for these receptors. The material sequenced was CD4+ T cells sorted from PBMCs after roughly 18-hour stimulation, taken from a patient who received antiretroviral therapy. The receptor source for this set is an adult woman with HIV who was CMV-seropositive. The CDR3 runs from the conserved cysteine through the conserved F or W. A D gene is named only where the DNA matches it firmly. Some rows have no size entry. The others give once, few or many, or a class for an expanded clone.

TRBV30	TRBJ1-4	NA	NA	CAWSRDGRGGNEKLFF	TGTGCCTGGAGTCGGGACGGCCGGGGGGGGAATGAAAAACTGTTTTTT
TRBV28	TRBJ1-6	NA	NA	CAVGATYNSSPLHF	TGTGCCGTAGGGGCGACGTATAATAGTTCACCCCTCCACTTT
TRBV7-6	TRBJ2-2	NA	TRBD1	CASSLVGQGAAGELFF	TGTGCCAGCAGCTTAGTGGGACAGGGGGCTGCCGGGGAGCTGTTTTTT
TRBV5-4	TRBJ2-3	NA	TRBD2	CASSFSAGGPSDTQYF	TGTGCCAGCAGCTTCTCAGCGGGAGGCCCCTCAGATACGCAGTATTTT
TRBV5-1	TRBJ2-6	NA	NA	CASSLASVGSSSGANVLTF	TGCGCCAGCAGCTTGGCGAGTGTGGGCAGCTCCTCTGGGGCCAACGTCCTGACTTTC
TRBV4-1	TRBJ1-1	NA	NA	CASSHPLRGTEAFF	TGCGCCAGCAGCCACCCCCTTAGGGGAACTGAAGCTTTCTTT
TRBV5-5	TRBJ1-1	NA	NA	CASSSRGDTEAFF	TGTGCCAGCAGCTCTCGGGGGGACACTGAAGCTTTCTTT
TRBV9	TRBJ2-3	NA	NA	CASSLQGDTQYF	TGTGCCAGCAGCTTACAGGGAGATACGCAGTATTTT
TRBV7-9	TRBJ2-3	NA	NA	CASSLSSGHTQYF	TGTGCCAGCAGCTTATCCTCAGGGCATACGCAGTATTTT
TRBV4-1	TRBJ1-6	NA	NA	CASSQDRGGVGSPLHF	TGCGCCAGCAGCCAAGATCGGGGGGGAGTAGGTTCACCCCTCCACTTT
TRBV6-5	TRBJ2-1	once	NA	CASSFRPGDYNEQFF	TGTGCCAGCAGTTTTAGGCCCGGAGACTACAATGAGCAGTTCTTC
TRBV5-5	TRBJ1-1	NA	NA	CASSLTGTNTEAFF	TGTGCCAGCAGCTTGACAGGGACGAACACTGAAGCTTTCTTT
TRBV7-9	TRBJ2-3	NA	NA	CASSLDRKTADTQYF	TGTGCCAGCAGCTTAGATCGCAAGACCGCAGATACGCAGTATTTT
TRBV2	TRBJ1-2	once	TRBD1	CASSVTGLNYGYTF	TGTGCCAGCAGTGTGACAGGGCTGAACTATGGCTACACCTTC
TRBV19	TRBJ2-4	NA	TRBD1	CASLDRGPPGVTLAKNIQYF	TGTGCCAGCCTGGACAGGGGTCCCCCCGGGGTTACTTTAGCCAAAAACATTCAGTACTTC
TRBV12-3/TRBV12-4	TRBJ1-1	NA	NA	CASSPLSEAFF	TGTGCCAGCAGTCCCCTCAGTGAAGCTTTCTTT
TRBV29-1	TRBJ1-2	NA	TRBD1	CSVEERQGGYGYTF	TGCAGCGTTGAAGAACGACAGGGAGGCTATGGCTACACCTTC
TRBV18	TRBJ1-5	once	NA	CASATGGVGQPQHF	TGTGCCAGCGCCACAGGCGGGGTCGGACAGCCCCAGCATTTT
TRBV6-6	TRBJ2-5	NA	NA	CASSYVGVLETQYF	TGTGCCAGCAGTTACGTCGGGGTTCTGGAGACCCAGTACTTC
TRBV6-5	TRBJ2-7	NA	NA	CASAAGYLQSSEQYF	TGTGCCAGTGCCGCCGGTTATCTGCAGTCGAGTGAGCAGTACTTC
TRBV6-5	TRBJ1-4	once	NA	CATFGGTNEKLFF	TGTGCCACCTTCGGGGGGACTAATGAAAAACTGTTTTTT
TRBV30	TRBJ2-2	NA	TRBD1	CAWSVLGQGNTGELFF	TGTGCCTGGAGTGTACTTGGACAGGGTAACACCGGGGAGCTGTTTTTT
TRBV5-4	TRBJ1-2	medium-sized	NA	CASSLDRETSGYTF	TGTGCCAGCAGCTTGGACAGGGAAACGAGTGGCTACACCTTC
TRBV29-1	TRBJ1-6	NA	NA	CSVAEGPNDSPLHF	TGCAGCGTTGCGGAGGGCCCTAACGATTCACCCCTCCACTTT